This T cell receptor beta chain appears in the sequencing data of a study of T-cell memory formation after mild COVID-19. Study information: Most TCR clusters belonged to a single donor.

V was clipped by 2 bases and J by 7 bases, with 12 bases between them. CDR1 is ENHRY and CDR2 is SYGVKD in the germline V gene. The CDR3 is made up of 15 amino acids. General observations from the study: Mostly located in CM and EM were contracting CD4+ clones, with contracting CD8+ clones located in EMRA. Clones contracting over day 15 to 85 were CD4/CD8 balanced, with later expanders leaning CD4+.

TCR alpha and TCR beta cDNA libraries carrying sample barcodes and UMIs came from 5'RACE with constant-segment primers. One entry per CDR3 protein, called by TCRdb with MiXCR from the 5' RACE reads. Here the sample spans under 300,000 distinct CDR3 sequences, about 15% being singletons. This clonotype turned up a few times. Its specificity is unknown. J is TRBJ1-6 and V is TRBV10-3, with D maybe TRBD1 (5 bases). Sequencing was carried out using PBMCs or a T cell subset sorted from them (not recorded which). This sequence originates from a man between 18 and 35 years old who had mild COVID-19 (a few samples of this study predate the infection). Cell type and time point are not known. The CDR3 DNA follows: TGTGCCATCAGTGAGAATCTTGGGGCGAATTCACCCCTCCACTTT. It encodes CAISENLGANSPLHF.